This is a list of T cell receptor beta chains from one sample in a study of T-cell memory formation after mild COVID-19. TCRdb re-called the 5' RACE reads with MiXCR, one entry per CDR3 protein. The data show tens of thousands of distinct CDR3 sequences, with around 16% seen just once and approximately 39% held by the top ten. The sequencing input was PBMCs or a T cell subset sorted from them (not recorded which). These receptors all stem from a man younger than 30 who had mild COVID-19 (a few samples of this study predate the infection). Cell type and time point are not known. The CDR3 runs from the conserved cysteine through the conserved F or W. A D gene is named only where the DNA matches it firmly. Clone size is stated in some rows and not others, as once, few, many or a class when expanded.

J | D | size | V | length | CDR3 | DNA
TRBJ2-1 | NA | NA | TRBV4-3 | 15 | CASSGGLAQGYEQFF | TGCGCCAGCAGCGGAGGGCTGGCTCAGGGATATGAGCAGTTCTTC
TRBJ2-1 | NA | few | TRBV20-1 | 14 | CSWRALGSYNEQFF | TGCAGCTGGCGGGCCCTCGGCTCCTACAATGAGCAGTTCTTC
TRBJ2-4 | NA | few | TRBV7-9 | 13 | CASTPGDTVIQYF | TGTGCCAGCACCCCTGGGGACACCGTCATTCAGTACTTC
TRBJ2-5 | NA | few | TRBV7-9 | 15 | CASSLVVLAQETQYF | TGTGCCAGCAGCTTAGTGGTACTAGCTCAAGAGACCCAGTACTTC
TRBJ2-3 | NA | few | TRBV27 | 13 | CASSLDSADTQYF | TGTGCCAGCAGTTTAGACAGTGCAGATACGCAGTATTTT
TRBJ2-5 | NA | NA | TRBV28 | 17 | CASSPERTYNYQETQYF | TGTGCCAGCAGTCCAGAACGGACTTACAACTACCAAGAGACCCAGTACTTC
TRBJ1-1 | NA | few | TRBV27 | 15 | CASRAQYGAATEAFF | TGTGCCAGCAGGGCTCAGTACGGGGCCGCCACTGAAGCTTTCTTT
TRBJ2-5 | TRBD1 | many | TRBV29-1 | 11 | CSAVTGPTQYF | TGCAGCGCCGTGACAGGGCCGACCCAGTACTTC
TRBJ1-2 | NA | few | TRBV4-1 | 20 | CASSQIQAVRGGGSNDGYTF | TGCGCCAGCAGCCAAATTCAGGCCGTTCGTGGCGGGGGCTCGAACGATGGCTACACCTTC
TRBJ2-1 | NA | few | TRBV6-2/TRBV6-3 | 15 | CASSQTGESYNEQFF | TGTGCCAGCAGTCAGACAGGAGAATCCTACAATGAGCAGTTCTTC
TRBJ2-3 | NA | NA | TRBV6-5 | 14 | CASSSPRVADTQYF | TGTGCCAGCAGCTCCCCAAGGGTGGCAGATACGCAGTATTTT
TRBJ2-3 | NA | few | TRBV23-1 | 18 | CASSRNGGRLTSTDTQYF | TGCGCCAGCAGTCGGAATGGCGGGCGGCTGACTAGCACAGATACGCAGTATTTT
TRBJ1-1 | NA | NA | TRBV6-2/TRBV6-3 | 15 | CASRLGDMGRTEAFF | TGTGCCAGCAGACTGGGGGACATGGGGCGCACTGAAGCTTTCTTT